Here is one T cell receptor beta chain with its context. The antigen is undetermined. The data were obtained in a study of shared clonotypes between healthy human individuals. Study details: Three plates each covered CD4 naive and memory; CD8 naive two, CD8 memory one.

Study-level findings and limits: With several donors compared, roughly 5% of naive CD4 clonotypes were shared.

Negatively enriched CD4+ T cells were divided by CD45RA into naive and memory. Sequenced by immunoSEQ multiplex PCR; TCRdb stores in-frame clones only, minus some. The data hold 2,500,000 or so clones, with 85% to 95% observed a single time. This CDR3 spans 15 amino acids. V lost 4 bases, J lost 4 bases, and 7 bases stayed unmatched. Per germline, CDR1 ENHRY and CDR2 SYGVKD. The chain employs TRBV10-3 and TRBJ2-1; 7 bases align to TRBD2. The TCR was taken from a man between 18 and 29 years old in good health. Some clones in this sample may be carry-over from other donors' samples. Sequencing was carried out using naive CD4+ T cells from PBMCs. Subset denoted: CD45RA+ positively selected. The CDR3 reads CAISAGMGGYNEQFF. CDR3 nucleotides: TGTGCCATCAGTGCAGGGATGGGGGGGTACAATGAGCAGTTCTTC.